This TCR beta chain was sequenced in a study of a mutant IDH1 vaccine in newly diagnosed glioma. Libraries were prepared by immunoSEQ multiplex PCR; TCRdb keeps only in-frame clonotypes and omits some of them. The sample yields fewer than 40,000 clones, roughly 90% seen once. V shed 1 base and J shed 10 bases, with 16 bases lying between them. CDR1 and CDR2 (germline): LGHNA, YSLEER. The CDR3 is made up of 14 amino acids. Regarding this clone: The antigen remains undetermined.

Stated time point: week 47, end of study. What each vaccine dose contained was 300 ug of mutant IDH1 20-mer peptide, accompanied by topical imiquimod. This clonotype was sampled from a woman between 40 and 50 years old with glioma. The material sequenced was PBMCs, taken from a glioma patient whose treatment included an IDH1 peptide vaccine. This chain connects TRBV4-3 to TRBJ1-1, with D unclear. CDR3 DNA: TGCGCCAGCAGCCAAGCTGGAAACAGTCGAGGAGCTTTCTTT. This codes for CASSQAGNSRGAFF.